This T cell receptor (beta chain) was identified during a study of cytomegalovirus exposure and HLA in healthy donors. Overall study findings and caveats: A link between a missense DCLRE1C variant and TCR beta V- and J-gene trimming emerged from a later analysis. Equally common other TCR beta chains were less clonally expanded than HLA-associated ones, a later analysis found. In all likelihood, a cluster of highly shared sequence variants was a sequencing artifact. Near-uniform donor sequencing depth was presumed by presence/absence analyses.

Use of 60 Vbeta and 13 Jbeta primers characterized the PCR. Here immunoSEQ multiplex PCR was the method, and the copy in TCRdb shows in-frame clones only, minus some. This sample carries about 160,000 clones, approximately 80% of them seen once, and the ten largest clones take roughly 8%. Note on this clone: The antigen is undetermined.

There are 11 residues in the CDR3. The germline V gene encodes CDR1 SQVTM and CDR2 ANQGSEA. V shed 6 bases and J 3 bases; nucleotides not matched to a gene: 2. This receptor was obtained from a male donor in good health and CMV-seropositive. V gene TRBV29-1 combines with J gene TRBJ2-7; TRBD1 agrees at 7 bases. Material: PBMCs. The DNA of the CDR3 is TGCAGCGTGGGGGACAGCTACGAGCAGTACTTC. The encoded protein is CSVGDSYEQYF.